This entry concerns a single T cell receptor beta chain. Its cognate antigen is unknown. cDNA libraries of TCR beta carried unique molecular identifiers. TCRdb processed the PCR reads anew with MiXCR; each CDR3 protein has one entry. This sample has hundreds of thousands of distinct CDR3 sequences; 55% to 60% occur once, and the top ten carry approximately 10%. This sample is part of a study of post-analysis software for immune sequencing data. Overall study findings and caveats: Relative to controls, patients had five TRBV segments at higher frequency, with TRBV5-6, TRBV5-1 and TRBV20-1 among these. Samples made in the same batch grouped tightly together by F measure.

CDR1 and CDR2 (germline): SGHRS, YFSETQ. Trimming pared 2 bases from V and 4 bases from J, leaving 9 bases between. The CDR3 is 13 residues long. The chain recombines TRBV5-1 with TRBJ2-5; tentative D call: TRBD2 (5 bases). The sequenced sample was blood. The receptor was isolated from a girl between 2 and 10 years old with multiple sclerosis. The CDR3 bases are TGCGCCAGCAGCTTTCCTGGACTAGAGACCCAGTACTTC. Its translation is CASSFPGLETQYF. The full variable domain, completed using reference TRBV5-1 and TRBJ2-5, is KAGVTQTPRYLIKTRGQQVTLSCSPISGHRSVSWYQQTPGQGLQFLFEYFSETQRNKGNFPGRFSGRQFSNSRSEMNVSTLELGDSALYLCASSFPGLETQYFGPGTRLLVL.